This T cell receptor (beta chain) was sequenced in a study of blood T cell repertoires in COVID-19. Looking at the study overall: Specimens from acute and convalescent COVID-19 originated in the United States, Italy and Spain. Nucleic acid was either cDNA or gDNA, and it came from T cells, B-cell-depleted T cells, or PBMCs.

Germline CDR1 reads LNHDA; CDR2 reads SQIVND (reference sequence). The CDR3 is 16 amino acids. J was trimmed by 4 bases and V by 7 bases; bases with no gene match: 7. Study processing details: Researchers report that nucleated cell counts were estimated from reference gene primer amplification. Sequencing was performed with immunoSEQ multiplex PCR; in TCRdb, only in-frame clones are kept and a portion is missing. V, J and clone size are those of that table, while D and trimming were read from the DNA. Found here are approximately 100,000 clones, 87% of them singletons; the top ten hold roughly 10%. The chain carries TRBV19 and TRBJ2-3; 14 nucleotides agree with TRBD2. The source is a woman in her thirties with acute or convalescent COVID-19. Sequencing used peripheral blood. The CDR3, as DNA: TGTGCCAGTAAAGGCGGACTAGCGGGGGGAGCAGATACGCAGTATTTT. It is translated as CASKGGLAGGADTQYF. Filled out from reference TRBV19 and TRBJ2-3, the complete variable domain reads DGGITQSPKYLFRKEGQNVTLSCEQNLNHDAMYWYRQDPGQGLRLIYYSQIVNDFQKGDIAEGYSVSREKKESFPLTVTSAQKNPTAFYLCASKGGLAGGADTQYFGPGTRLTVL.